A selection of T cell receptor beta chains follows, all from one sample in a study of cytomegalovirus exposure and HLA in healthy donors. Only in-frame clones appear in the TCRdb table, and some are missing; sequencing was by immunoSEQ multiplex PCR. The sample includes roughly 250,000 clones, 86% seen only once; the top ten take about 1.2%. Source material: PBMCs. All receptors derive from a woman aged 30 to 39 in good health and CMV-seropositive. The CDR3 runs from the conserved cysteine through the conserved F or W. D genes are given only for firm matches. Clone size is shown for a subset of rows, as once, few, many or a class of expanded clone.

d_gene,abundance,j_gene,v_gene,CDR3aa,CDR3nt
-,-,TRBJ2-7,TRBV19,CASRADGGGQYF,TGTGCCAGTAGGGCCGATGGAGGAGGGCAGTACTTC
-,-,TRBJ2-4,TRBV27,CASSPFPGASKNIQYF,TGTGCCAGCAGCCCTTTCCCTGGGGCTTCCAAAAACATTCAGTACTTC
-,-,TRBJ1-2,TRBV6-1,CASSDTGWGNGYTF,TGTGCCAGCAGTGATACAGGGTGGGGAAATGGCTACACCTTC
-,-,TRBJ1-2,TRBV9,CASRTTEGGYTF,TGTGCCAGCAGAACAACCGAGGGTGGCTACACCTTC
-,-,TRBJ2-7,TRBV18,CASSPSLEPYEQYF,TGTGCCAGCTCACCGTCACTAGAGCCCTACGAGCAGTACTTC
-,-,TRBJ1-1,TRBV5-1,CASSEQGGGTEAFF,TGCGCCAGCAGCGAACAGGGAGGGGGCACTGAAGCTTTCTTT
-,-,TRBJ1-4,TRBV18,CASSPPQGEKLFF,TGTGCCAGCTCACCCCCCCAGGGAGAAAAACTGTTTTTT
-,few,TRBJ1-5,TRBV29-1,CSARVNNQPQHF,TGCAGCGCTCGGGTTAACAATCAGCCCCAGCATTTT
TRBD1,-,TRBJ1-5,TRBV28,CASSFTYGTGGFSNQPQHF,TGTGCCAGCAGTTTTACCTATGGGACAGGGGGCTTTTCCAATCAGCCCCAGCATTTT
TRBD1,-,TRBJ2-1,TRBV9,CASSVAGSDRPFNEQFF,TGTGCCAGCAGCGTAGCAGGTTCGGACAGGCCCTTCAATGAGCAGTTCTTC
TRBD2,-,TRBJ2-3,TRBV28,CASSFGGRTDTQYF,TGTGCCAGCAGTTTTGGCGGGAGAACAGATACGCAGTATTTT
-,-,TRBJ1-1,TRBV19,CASSTDYGTEAFF,TGTGCCAGTAGTACTGACTATGGGACTGAAGCTTTCTTT
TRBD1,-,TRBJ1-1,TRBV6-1,CASSEYRGTPQNTEAFF,TGTGCCAGCAGTGAGTACAGGGGTACACCACAGAACACTGAAGCTTTCTTT
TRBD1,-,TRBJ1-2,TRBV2,CASSERGTGSGYTF,TGTGCCAGCAGTGAAAGGGGGACAGGATCCGGCTACACCTTC
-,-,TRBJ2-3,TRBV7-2,CASSLLGTRPDTQYF,TGTGCCAGCAGCTTACTGGGGACTCGACCAGATACGCAGTATTTT
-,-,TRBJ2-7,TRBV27,CASSLSPGLRYEQYF,TGTGCCAGCAGTTTATCCCCAGGCCTCAGGTACGAGCAGTACTTC
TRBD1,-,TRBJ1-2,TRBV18,CASSRDREGGFHGYTF,TGTGCCAGCTCCCGGGACAGGGAAGGAGGATTTCATGGCTACACCTTC
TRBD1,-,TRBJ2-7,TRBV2,CASSFTRTGGGEQYF,TGTGCCAGCAGTTTTACCCGGACAGGGGGTGGCGAGCAGTACTTC
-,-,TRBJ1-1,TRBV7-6,CASSLSGSNTEAFF,TGTGCCAGCAGCTTATCTGGCTCGAACACTGAAGCTTTCTTT
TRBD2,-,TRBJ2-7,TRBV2,CASSGLADSYEQYF,TGTGCCAGCAGTGGACTAGCCGATTCCTACGAGCAGTACTTC
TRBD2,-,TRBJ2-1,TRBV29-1,CSAPGLAGPPSGYNEQFF,TGCAGTGCGCCGGGACTAGCGGGACCACCCTCGGGTTACAATGAGCAGTTCTTC
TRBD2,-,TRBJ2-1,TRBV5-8,CASSPYRLAVYNEQFF,TGTGCCAGCAGCCCTTACAGACTAGCGGTTTACAATGAGCAGTTCTTC